The 17 T cell receptor beta chains listed next were all sequenced from one sample in a study of cytomegalovirus exposure and HLA in healthy donors. The repertoire was sequenced with immunoSEQ multiplex PCR; TCRdb's copy has only in-frame clones and lacks some. The sample lists about 78,000 clones; almost 97% were seen once. The sequencing sample was made of PBMCs. Receptors originate from a man aged 18-30 years in good health and CMV-seropositive.

This chain joins TRBV9 and TRBJ2-1, with 9 bases lining up with TRBD2. The CDR3 loop spans 15 amino acids. Germline V lookup: CDR1 SGDLS, CDR2 YYNGEE. V shed 0 bases and J 8 bases; nucleotides not matched to a gene: 6. The CDR3 nucleotides are TGTGCCAGCAGCGTAGATGGCGGGAGGGACGATGAGCAGTTCTTC. As protein: CASSVDGGRDDEQFF.

The chain carries TRBV5-8 and TRBJ2-5, with 9 bases fitting TRBD2. Germline V gene sequence: CDR1 SGHTS, CDR2 YDEGEE. This CDR3 spans 17 amino acids. J lost 1 base, V lost 0 bases, and 7 bases had no gene match. As DNA, the CDR3 is TGTGCCAGCAGCTTGGGTTTGGCTAGCGGGACCCAAGAGACCCAGTACTTC. It codes for CASSLGLASGTQETQYF.

The chain has TRBV10-3 and TRBJ1-1; D gene ambiguous. Germline V lookup: CDR1 ENHRY, CDR2 SYGVKD. The V gene lost 4 bases and the J gene lost 3 bases, with 12 bases spanning the gap. This CDR3 region has 14 residues. The chain's CDR3 is CAISARGTDTEAFF. The CDR3 bases are TGTGCCATCAGTGCCCGGGGTACGGACACTGAAGCTTTCTTT.

The chain uses TRBV27 and TRBJ1-1; D possibly corresponds to TRBD1 (5 bases). The V end lost 3 bases, the J end lost 5 bases, and 10 bases lay between the germline ends. CDR3 length: 13 amino acids. Germline V gives CDR1 MNHEY, CDR2 SMNVEV (reference sequence). CDR3 protein: CASSLGGWTEAFF. In DNA form, the CDR3 reads TGTGCCAGCAGTTTGGGGGGATGGACTGAAGCTTTCTTT.

This chain uses TRBV19 with TRBJ2-3; 9 nucleotides match TRBD2. V trimming: 6 bases; J trimming: 7 bases; junction bases outside the gene matches: 5. The germline V gene encodes CDR1 LNHDA and CDR2 SQIVND (reference sequence). This CDR3 spans 13 amino acids. CDR3 DNA: TGTGCCAGTAGGCTTGGACTAGCGAATACGCAGTATTTT. Amino acids: CASRLGLANTQYF.

This chain joins TRBV10-3 and TRBJ1-1, with D possibly being TRBD1 (6 bases). The CDR3 spans 15 residues. Germline V gene sequence: CDR1 ENHRY, CDR2 SYGVKD. Between the trimmed V and J ends, which lost 10 bases and 7 bases, there was a span of 25 bases. The CDR3 DNA reads as TGTGCCACTCGAATCCAAGCAGGGGAACAGGGTGAAGCTTTCTTT. Translated: CATRIQAGEQGEAFF.

The chain recombines TRBV19 with TRBJ1-2; the D is unclear. Germline CDR1 and CDR2: LNHDA and SQIVND (reference sequence). The V end was cut by 7 bases, the J end by 0 bases, with 12 bases between. CDR3 length equals 14 residues. As DNA, the CDR3 is TGTGCCAGTATGGAGGGAACTACTAACTATGGCTACACCTTC. Its protein product is CASMEGTTNYGYTF.

This clone was detected only once. The gene calls are TRBV4-1 and TRBJ2-7; D not certain. Germline values: CDR1 MGHRA, CDR2 YSYEKL. V lost 4 bases and J lost 3, with 10 bases in between. The CDR3 contains 13 residues. The chain's CDR3 is CASSPGVSYEQYF. The CDR3 nucleotides read TGCGCCAGCAGCCCGGGTGTGAGCTACGAGCAGTACTTC.

In this sample, this clone turned up once. The chain recombines TRBV27 with TRBJ2-7, with a weak D call TRBD1 (5 bases). This CDR3 is 14 amino acids long. V lost 5 bases and J 4 bases, leaving 15 bases between the germline ends. CDR1 MNHEY and CDR2 SMNVEV come from the germline V gene (reference sequence). The DNA of the CDR3 is TGTGCCAGCAGTACCTTCGTGGACATTTACGAGCAGTACTTC. Translating it yields CASSTFVDIYEQYF.

Of note for this clone: This specimen includes other DNA sequences encoding the same CDR3. The J gene is TRBJ2-3, the V gene TRBV30; 7 bases align to TRBD2. CDR3 length equals 14 residues. J gave up 0 bases and V 3 bases, and 3 bases lay outside the gene matches. CDR1 and CDR2 from the germline V gene are GTSNPN and SVGIG (reference sequence). CDR3 DNA: TGTGCCTGGAGGGGACTAACTAGCACAGATACGCAGTATTTT. The encoded protein is CAWRGLTSTDTQYF.

The chain uses TRBV19 and TRBJ1-1; a weak D match, TRBD1 (6 bases). Germline lookup yields CDR1 LNHDA and CDR2 SQIVND (reference sequence). The length of the CDR3 is 13 residues. Trimming took 6 bases from V and 4 from J, leaving 12 bases between them. This CDR3 is CASSSRGTTEAFF. The CDR3 nucleotides read TGTGCCAGTAGCTCCAGGGGCACCACTGAAGCTTTCTTT.

The chain couples TRBV27 to TRBJ2-5, with TRBD2 matching 8 bases. Germline assignment: CDR1 MNHEY and CDR2 SMNVEV (reference sequence). The CDR3 spans 15 residues. The V gene end was trimmed by 0 bases and the J gene end by 5 bases; junction bases not matched to a gene: 5. The CDR3 bases are TGTGCCAGCAGTTTATCGGGACTAGGATGGGAGACCCAGTACTTC. It codes for CASSLSGLGWETQYF.

The gene calls are TRBV27 and TRBJ1-1, with D tentatively TRBD1 (5 bases). Germline CDR1 reads MNHEY; CDR2 reads SMNVEV (reference sequence). The CDR3 extends over 14 amino acids. V was clipped by 5 bases and J by 9 bases, with 19 bases between them. CDR3 nucleotides: TGTGCCAGCAGTCTAACTGGGACGGGAGGCCAAGCTTTCTTT. Amino acid sequence: CASSLTGTGGQAFF.

This clone was seen a single time. V gene TRBV5-1 combines with J gene TRBJ2-7; D is unresolved. The CDR3 extends over 14 amino acids. CDR1 and CDR2 (germline): SGHRS, YFSETQ. Trimming stripped 2 bases from V and 0 bases from J, with 9 bases between. CDR3 amino acids: CASSFDSSSYEQYF. In DNA form, the CDR3 reads TGCGCCAGCAGCTTCGATTCCAGCTCCTACGAGCAGTACTTC.

The chain is built from TRBV9 and TRBJ1-1, with D tentatively TRBD1 (6 bases). Deletions cut 3 bases from V and 1 base from J, with 16 bases between. Per the germline V gene, CDR1 is SGDLS and CDR2 is YYNGEE. The CDR3 sequence is 16 residues long. The CDR3 region is CASSGPKQGSNTEAFF. For the CDR3, the DNA is TGTGCCAGCAGCGGACCAAAACAGGGATCGAACACTGAAGCTTTCTTT.

The chain carries TRBV4-1 and TRBJ2-2, with 7 positions matching TRBD1. Per germline, CDR1 MGHRA and CDR2 YSYEKL. Trimming at V came to 4 bases and at J to 1 base, leaving 6 bases not matched to a gene. This CDR3 comprises 16 residues. CDR3 nucleotide sequence: TGCGCCAGCAGCCCCCGGGGACAGAAGAACACCGGGGAGCTGTTTTTT. Residues: CASSPRGQKNTGELFF.

The chain carries TRBV25-1 and TRBJ1-4; D may be TRBD1 (5 bases). Trimming took 7 bases from V and 2 from J, leaving 8 bases between them. Germline CDR1 MGHDK, CDR2 SYGVNS. CDR3 length equals 13 residues. As DNA, the CDR3 is TGTGCCAGCATAGCAGGGACTAATGAAAAACTGTTTTTT. Encoded protein: CASIAGTNEKLFF.